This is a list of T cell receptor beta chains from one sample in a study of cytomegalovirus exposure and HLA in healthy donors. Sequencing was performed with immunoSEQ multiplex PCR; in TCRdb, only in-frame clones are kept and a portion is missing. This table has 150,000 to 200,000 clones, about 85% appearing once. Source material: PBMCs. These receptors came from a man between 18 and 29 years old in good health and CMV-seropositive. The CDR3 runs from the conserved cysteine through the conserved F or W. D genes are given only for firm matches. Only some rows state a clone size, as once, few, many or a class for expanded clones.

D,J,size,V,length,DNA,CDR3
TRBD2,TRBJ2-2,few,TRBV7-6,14,TGTGCCAGCAGCTCAGCGGGAGGATCCGGGGAGCTGTTTTTT,CASSSAGGSGELFF
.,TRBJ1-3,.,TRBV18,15,TGTGCCAGCTCACCGGGAGTCGGATCTGGAAACACCATATATTTT,CASSPGVGSGNTIYF
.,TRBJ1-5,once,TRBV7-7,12,TGTGCTAGCAGCCACAGGAATCAGCCCCAGCATTTT,CASSHRNQPQHF
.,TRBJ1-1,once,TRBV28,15,TGTGCCAGCAGAACAGCCCCACAACCGAACACTGAAGCTTTCTTT,CASRTAPQPNTEAFF
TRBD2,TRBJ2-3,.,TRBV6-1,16,TGTGCCAGCAGTGAAGTGGGGGCGGGAGGATCAGATACGCAGTATTTT,CASSEVGAGGSDTQYF
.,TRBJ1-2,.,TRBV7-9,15,TGTGCCAGCAGCTCCCCGGGCAGGGATGGACGGGGCTACACCTTC,CASSSPGRDGRGYTF
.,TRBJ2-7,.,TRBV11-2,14,TGTGCCAGCAGCTTAGATCTAGGTTCCTACGAGCAGTACTTC,CASSLDLGSYEQYF
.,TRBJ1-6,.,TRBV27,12,TGTGCCAGCAGTTTATCGAGGTCACCCCTCCACTTT,CASSLSRSPLHF
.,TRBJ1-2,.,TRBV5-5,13,TGTGCCAGCAGCTCCTTGACAGAATATGGCTACACCTTC,CASSSLTEYGYTF
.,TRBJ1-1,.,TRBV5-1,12,TGCGCCAGCAGCTTGGGACAGGCTGAAGCTTTCTTT,CASSLGQAEAFF
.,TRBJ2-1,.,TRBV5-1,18,TGCGCCAGCAGCTTGGTTTTGCCTAGCACGACGGGGGACAATGAGCAGTTCTTC,CASSLVLPSTTGDNEQFF
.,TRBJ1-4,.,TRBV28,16,TGTGCCAGCAGTTTTGGGCAGGGGACACCTAATGAAAAACTGTTTTTT,CASSFGQGTPNEKLFF
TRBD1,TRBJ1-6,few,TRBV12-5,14,TGTGCTAGTGGTTTTGCAGGGGGCAATTCACCCCTCCACTTT,CASGFAGGNSPLHF
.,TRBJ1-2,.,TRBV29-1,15,TGCAGCGTTGAAGATCGGTCACGGCAGGCGTTGGGCTACACCTTC,CSVEDRSRQALGYTF
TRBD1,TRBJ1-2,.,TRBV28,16,TGTGCCAGCAGCCTACCCGGGACAGTTTTTTTCTATGGCTACACCTTC,CASSLPGTVFFYGYTF
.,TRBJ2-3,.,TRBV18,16,TGTGCCAGCTCACCACCCCAGCCCAGGTCCTTGGATACGCAGTATTTT,CASSPPQPRSLDTQYF
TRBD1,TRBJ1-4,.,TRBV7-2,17,TGTGCCAGCAGCTCTCCGGGGACAGGGGGCCCTAATGAAAAACTGTTTTTT,CASSSPGTGGPNEKLFF
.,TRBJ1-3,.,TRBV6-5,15,TGTGCCAGCAGTTACGGGCAGGCCTCTGGAAACACCATATATTTT,CASSYGQASGNTIYF
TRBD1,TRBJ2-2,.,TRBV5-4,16,TGTGCCAGCAGCCCCGACAGGGGGCCGAACACCGGGGAGCTGTTTTTT,CASSPDRGPNTGELFF
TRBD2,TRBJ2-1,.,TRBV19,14,TGTGCCAGTAGTACTAGCGGTACGTACAATGAGCAGTTCTTC,CASSTSGTYNEQFF
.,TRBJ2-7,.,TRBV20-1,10,TGCAGTGCTAGAGATATGGAGCAGTACTTC,CSARDMEQYF
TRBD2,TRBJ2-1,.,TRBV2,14,TGTGCCAGCGGGGGGACTAGCGGATACAATGAGCAGTTCTTC,CASGGTSGYNEQFF
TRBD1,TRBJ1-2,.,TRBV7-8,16,TGTGCCAGCAGCTTATTACGACGGACAGGGGTCTATGGCTACACCTTC,CASSLLRRTGVYGYTF
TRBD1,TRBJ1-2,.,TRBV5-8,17,TGTGCCAGCAGCTTTGAAGGGGGCGAGGTGAATAACTATGGCTACACCTTC,CASSFEGGEVNNYGYTF
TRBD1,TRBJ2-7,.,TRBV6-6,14,TGTGCCAGCAGTAACCGGGACAGGGCAGACGAGCAGTACTTC,CASSNRDRADEQYF
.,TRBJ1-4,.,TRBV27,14,TGTGCCAGCAGTCCGGACGGGGTAAGGGAAAAACTGTTTTTT,CASSPDGVREKLFF
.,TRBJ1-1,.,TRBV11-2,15,TGTGCCAGCAGCTTAGTTGGGGGGTTGAACACTGAAGCTTTCTTT,CASSLVGGLNTEAFF
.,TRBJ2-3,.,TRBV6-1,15,TGTGCCAGCAGTCAGGACAGTATGAACACAGATACGCAGTATTTT,CASSQDSMNTDTQYF
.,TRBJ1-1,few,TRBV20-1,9,TGCAGTGCCCTTGACAGAGCTTTCTTT,CSALDRAFF
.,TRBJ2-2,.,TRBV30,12,TGTGCCTGGAGTGCAAACACCGGGGAGCTGTTTTTT,CAWSANTGELFF
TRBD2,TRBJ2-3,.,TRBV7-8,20,TGTGCCAGCAGCTTAACTATGGTTAGCGGGGGGCGGACGAGCGCAGATACGCAGTATTTT,CASSLTMVSGGRTSADTQYF
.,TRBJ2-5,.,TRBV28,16,TGTGCCAGCAGTTTGAGTGGCGCTAGCCCCCAAGAGACCCAGTACTTC,CASSLSGASPQETQYF
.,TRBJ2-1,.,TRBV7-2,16,TGTGCCAGCAGCTCACCAACAAAACTGAGGTACAATGAGCAGTTCTTC,CASSSPTKLRYNEQFF
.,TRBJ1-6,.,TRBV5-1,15,TGCGCCAGCAGCCTGGGTCCGGGGTATAATTCACCCCTCCACTTT,CASSLGPGYNSPLHF
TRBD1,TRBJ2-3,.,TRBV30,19,TGTGCCTGGAGTGGGAAGACAGGGGCTCCCTCTCCTAGCACAGATACGCAGTATTTT,CAWSGKTGAPSPSTDTQYF
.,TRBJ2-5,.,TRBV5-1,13,TGCGCCAGCAGCTCAGGGGCCGCAGAGACCCAGTACTTC,CASSSGAAETQYF
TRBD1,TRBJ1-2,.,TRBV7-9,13,TGTGCCAGCAGCGGGGACAGGGTCTATGGCTACACCTTC,CASSGDRVYGYTF
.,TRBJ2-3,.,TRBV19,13,TGTGCCAGTAGTTCGGGGGGCACAGATACGCAGTATTTT,CASSSGGTDTQYF
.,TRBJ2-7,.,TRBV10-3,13,TGTGCCATCAGTGAGACGAGATTCTACGAGCAGTACTTC,CAISETRFYEQYF
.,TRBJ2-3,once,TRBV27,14,.,CASSTSRLSDTQYF